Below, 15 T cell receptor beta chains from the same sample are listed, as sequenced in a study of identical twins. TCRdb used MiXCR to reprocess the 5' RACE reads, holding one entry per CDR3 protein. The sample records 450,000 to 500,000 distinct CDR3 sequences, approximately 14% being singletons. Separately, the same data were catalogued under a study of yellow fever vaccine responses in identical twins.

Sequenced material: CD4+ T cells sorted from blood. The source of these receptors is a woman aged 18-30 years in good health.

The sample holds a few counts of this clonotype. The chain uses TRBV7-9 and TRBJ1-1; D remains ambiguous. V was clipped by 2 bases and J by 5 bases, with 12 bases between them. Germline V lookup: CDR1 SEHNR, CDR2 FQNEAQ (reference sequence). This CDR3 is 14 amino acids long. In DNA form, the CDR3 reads TGTGCCAGCAGCTTAAGGGTGGCGGGGACTGAAGCTTTCTTT. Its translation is CASSLRVAGTEAFF.

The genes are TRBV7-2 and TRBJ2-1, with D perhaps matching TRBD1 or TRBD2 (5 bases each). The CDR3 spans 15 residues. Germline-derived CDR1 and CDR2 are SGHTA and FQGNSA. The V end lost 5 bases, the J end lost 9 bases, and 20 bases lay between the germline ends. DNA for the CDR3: TGTGCCAGCAGCATAACACACGGGACGATCAGTGAGCAGTTCTTC. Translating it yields CASSITHGTISEQFF.

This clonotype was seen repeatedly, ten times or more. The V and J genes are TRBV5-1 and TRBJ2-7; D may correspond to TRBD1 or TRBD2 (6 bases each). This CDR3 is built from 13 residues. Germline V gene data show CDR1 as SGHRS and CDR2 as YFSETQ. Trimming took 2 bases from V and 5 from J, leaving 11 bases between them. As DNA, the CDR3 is TGCGCCAGCAGCTTAAGGGGGGACCACGAGCAGTACTTC. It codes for CASSLRGDHEQYF.

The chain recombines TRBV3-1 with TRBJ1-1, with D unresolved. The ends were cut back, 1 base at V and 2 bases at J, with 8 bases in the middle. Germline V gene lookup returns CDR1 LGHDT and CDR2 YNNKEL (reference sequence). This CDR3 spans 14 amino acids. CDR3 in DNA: TGTGCCAGCAGCCAAGGTCTCGGTAACACTGAAGCTTTCTTT. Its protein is CASSQGLGNTEAFF.

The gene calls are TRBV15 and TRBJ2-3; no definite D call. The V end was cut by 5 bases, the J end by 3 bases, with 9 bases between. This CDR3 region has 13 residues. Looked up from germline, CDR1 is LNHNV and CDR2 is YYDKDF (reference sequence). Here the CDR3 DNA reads TGTGCCACCAGCCGAACTCGTACAGATACGCAGTATTTT. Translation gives CATSRTRTDTQYF. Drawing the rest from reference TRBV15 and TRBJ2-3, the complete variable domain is DAMVIQNPRYQVTQFGKPVTLSCSQTLNHNVMYWYQQKSSQAPKLLFHYYDKDFNNEADTPDNFQSRRPNTSFCFLDIRSPGLGDTAMYLCATSRTRTDTQYFGPGTRLTVL.

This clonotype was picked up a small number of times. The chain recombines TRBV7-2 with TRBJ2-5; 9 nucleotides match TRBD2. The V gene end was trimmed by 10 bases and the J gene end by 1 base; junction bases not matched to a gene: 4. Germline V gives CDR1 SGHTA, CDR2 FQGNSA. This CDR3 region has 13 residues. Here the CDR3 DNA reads TGTGCCACAGAGCGGGGGGCCCAAGAGACCCAGTACTTC. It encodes CATERGAQETQYF.

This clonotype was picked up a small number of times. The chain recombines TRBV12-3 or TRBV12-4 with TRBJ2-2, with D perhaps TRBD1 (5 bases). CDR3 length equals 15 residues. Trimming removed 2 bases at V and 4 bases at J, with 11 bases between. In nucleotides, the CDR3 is TGTGCCAGCAGTTTATCAGGGTTGGCCACCGGGGAGCTGTTTTTT. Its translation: CASSLSGLATGELFF.

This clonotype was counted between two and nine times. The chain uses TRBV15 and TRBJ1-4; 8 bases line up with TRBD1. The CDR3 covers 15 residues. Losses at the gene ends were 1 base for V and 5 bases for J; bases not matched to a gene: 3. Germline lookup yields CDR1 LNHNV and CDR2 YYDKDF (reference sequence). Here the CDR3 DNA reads TGTGCCACCAGCAGAGGCCGGACAGGGAATGAAAAACTGTTTTTT. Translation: CATSRGRTGNEKLFF.

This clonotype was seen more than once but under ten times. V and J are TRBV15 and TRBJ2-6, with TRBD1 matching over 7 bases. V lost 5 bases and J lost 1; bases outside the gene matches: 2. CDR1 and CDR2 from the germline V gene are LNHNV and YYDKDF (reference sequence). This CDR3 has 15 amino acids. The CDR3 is CATSDRESGANVLTF. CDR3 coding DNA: TGTGCCACCAGCGACAGGGAGTCTGGGGCCAACGTCCTGACTTTC.

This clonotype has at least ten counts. The CDR3 region is CASSGGRLETQYF. CDR3 bases: TGCGCCAGCAGCGGCGGGAGGCTAGAGACCCAGTACTTC. The chain is built from TRBV5-1 and TRBJ2-5; TRBD2 matches at 8 bases. The CDR3 totals 13 residues. Unmatched junction bases numbered 3, after V lost 4 bases and J lost 4 bases. The germline V gene has CDR1 SGHRS and CDR2 YFSETQ.

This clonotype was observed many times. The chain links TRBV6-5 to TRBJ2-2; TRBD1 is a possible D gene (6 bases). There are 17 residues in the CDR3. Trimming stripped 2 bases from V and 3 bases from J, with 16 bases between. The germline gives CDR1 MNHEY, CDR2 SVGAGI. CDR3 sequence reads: CASSYSPGQKDTGELFF. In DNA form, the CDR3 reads TGTGCCAGCAGTTACAGTCCGGGACAAAAAGACACCGGGGAGCTGTTTTTT.

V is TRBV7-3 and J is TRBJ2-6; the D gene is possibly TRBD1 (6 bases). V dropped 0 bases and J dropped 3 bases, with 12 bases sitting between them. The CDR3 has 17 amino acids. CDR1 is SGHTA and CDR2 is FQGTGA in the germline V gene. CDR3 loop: CASSLTLGARGANVLTF. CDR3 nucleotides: TGTGCCAGCAGCTTAACGTTGGGGGCGCGTGGGGCCAACGTCCTGACTTTC.

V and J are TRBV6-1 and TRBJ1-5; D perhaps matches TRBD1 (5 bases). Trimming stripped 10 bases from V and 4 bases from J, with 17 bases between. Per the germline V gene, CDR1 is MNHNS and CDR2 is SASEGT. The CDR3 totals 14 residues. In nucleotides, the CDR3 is TGTGCCACCCTGGGACTGACCTTGAATCAGCCCCAGCATTTT. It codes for CATLGLTLNQPQHF.

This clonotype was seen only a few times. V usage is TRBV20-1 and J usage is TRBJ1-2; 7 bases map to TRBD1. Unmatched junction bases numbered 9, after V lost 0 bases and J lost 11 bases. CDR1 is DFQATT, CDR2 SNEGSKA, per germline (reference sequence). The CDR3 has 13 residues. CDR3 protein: CSARDGTAKEYTF. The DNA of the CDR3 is TGCAGTGCTAGAGACGGGACAGCAAAGGAGTACACCTTC.

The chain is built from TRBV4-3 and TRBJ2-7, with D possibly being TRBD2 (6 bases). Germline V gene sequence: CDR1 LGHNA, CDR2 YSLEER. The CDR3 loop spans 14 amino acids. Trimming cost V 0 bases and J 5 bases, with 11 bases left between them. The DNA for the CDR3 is TGCGCCAGCAGCCAAGATATTAGGAGGGACGAGCAGTACTTC. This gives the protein CASSQDIRRDEQYF.